This T cell receptor beta chain was obtained from a study of blood T cells in healthy people across ages. In its sample, this clonotype was seen a few times. Primed by a sample-barcoded 5' primer and a J-beta primer mix, a second PCR proceeded for 7 to 11 cycles. In TCRdb, the 5' RACE reads were re-called with MiXCR into one record per CDR3 protein. The profile shows 1,100,000 or so distinct CDR3 sequences, over 35% of them singletons. CDR1 is DFQATT and CDR2 is SNEGSKA in the germline V gene (reference sequence). CDR3 length: 15 residues. V lost 5 bases to trimming and J lost 1 base, with 15 bases between them.

The TCR comes from a woman in her sixties in good health. This sequence joins TRBV20-1 and TRBJ2-4; D possibly corresponds to TRBD2 (5 bases). The sequenced material came from blood. For the CDR3, the DNA is TGCAGTGCTCCCCAAACAAGAGGGGCCAAAAACATTCAGTACTTC. It is translated as CSAPQTRGAKNIQYF.